The T cell receptor beta chain under discussion was sequenced for a study of blood T cell repertoires in COVID-19 (dated by TCRdb to 2019 to 2021). For context, the study as a whole: Samples covering the acute and convalescent phases of COVID-19 were provided by collaborators in the United States, Italy and Spain. Nearly every sample came with metadata listing a de-identified subject ID, COVID-19 status, age in years and sex. The repertoires were made available in a free public database intended to serve as a resource for research on the immune response to SARS-CoV-2. Deeply sampled blood TCRbeta repertoires from subjects exposed to, actively infected with, or recovered from COVID-19 were included in the dataset. Samples came from the ongoing ImmuneRACE study (first 160 participants) plus 1,254 subjects from 6 global collaborators. Where available, HLA class I and class II types were obtained from metadata supplied by the sample provider rather than from assay-based typing. The prospective study material was composed of cDNA or gDNA derived from T cells, B-cell-depleted T cells, or PBMCs.

Collaborating institutions collected whole blood in K2EDTA tubes following their own protocols. For TCRbeta analysis, collaborators shipped samples as frozen whole blood, isolated PBMCs, or DNA extracted from either of those sample types. Sequences SGHTA (CDR1) and FQGNSA (CDR2) are obtained from the germline V gene. The CDR3 measures 16 amino acids from cysteine to phenylalanine. Only the CDR3 region is kept as DNA, spanning 48 bases read in frame from base 1. Relative to germline, V is 5 bases shorter and J is 4 bases shorter, with 19 bases between their ends. Summary of the overall study and its limitations: The amount of clinical and demographic metadata varied by source and participant and was provided uncurated.

This clone has a handful of counts. The antigen this receptor binds is unknown. No qualities accompany the bases; no much larger clone lies one base away. TCRbeta CDR3 regions were amplified from genomic DNA using the immunoSEQ Assay, a bias-controlled multiplex PCR. In the original analysis: The number of nucleated cells in each sample was estimated from the amplification of reference gene primers within the assay. Sequence reads were collapsed and filtered to measure the absolute abundance of every unique TCRbeta CDR3 rearrangement. For each sample, productive Simpson clonality was calculated as the square root of Simpson's diversity index across productive rearrangements. TCRdb limited this immuneACCESS table to in-frame rearrangements with V and J called. A share of clones is missing; checked studies link under half to unresolved V genes, and the rest is unexplained. That table is the source of V, J and clone size, and D and trimming were worked out from the DNA. The sample table holds 56,000 or so clones, of which about 91% were seen once. The ten most abundant clones make up under 7% of the sample.

Sequenced sample: peripheral blood. The clonotype was recovered from a man aged 50-59 years with active COVID-19. The sequence is built from TRBV7-2 and TRBJ2-3; TRBD2 is a weak D gene call, 5 bases matching. The CDR3: CASSPGSGAGADTQYF. In nucleotide form, the sequence is TGTGCCAGCAGCCCGGGGTCGGGCGCGGGCGCAGATACGCAGTATTTT.